The clone carrying this T cell receptor beta chain has only a few counts. The target antigen is unknown. The sample comes from a study of CD8+ T cells in alopecia areata. Notes on the study in general: Although TCR sharing was seen in mice, sharing across patients was less clear, possibly for HLA-related reasons.

Extraction and reverse transcription of RNA yielded cDNA as the sequencing template. Data came from immunoSEQ multiplex PCR; TCRdb stores just in-frame clones and leaves some out. The sample includes approximately 150,000 clones, approximately 60% of them seen just once. The CDR3 spans 15 residues. Germline CDR1 and CDR2: MNHEY and SMNVEV (reference sequence). Unmatched junction bases numbered 2, after V lost 2 bases and J lost 2 bases. Sequences were obtained from CD4+ T cells sorted from blood. The V and J genes are TRBV27 and TRBJ2-7, with 11 positions matching TRBD2. The clonotype originates from a human donor in good health. CDR3 sequence reads: CASSLLAGGTYEQYF. The CDR3 nucleotides read TGTGCCAGCAGTTTACTAGCGGGAGGCACCTACGAGCAGTACTTC.